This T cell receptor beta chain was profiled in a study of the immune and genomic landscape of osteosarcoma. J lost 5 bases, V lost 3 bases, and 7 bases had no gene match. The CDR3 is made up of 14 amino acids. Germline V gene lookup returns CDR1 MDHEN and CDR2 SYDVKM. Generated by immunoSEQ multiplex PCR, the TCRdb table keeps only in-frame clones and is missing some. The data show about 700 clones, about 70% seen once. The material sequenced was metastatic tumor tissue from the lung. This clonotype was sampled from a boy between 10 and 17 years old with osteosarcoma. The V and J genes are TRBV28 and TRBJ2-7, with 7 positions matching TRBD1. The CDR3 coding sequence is TGTGCCAGCAGTTTTCAGGGGGTTCTCAACGAGCAGTACTTC. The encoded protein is CASSFQGVLNEQYF.